This T cell receptor (beta chain) emerged from a study of shared clonotypes between healthy human individuals. Regarding the study as a whole: The naive CD4 repertoires of several donors were compared, and 5% to 6.5% of clonotypes were shared.

The assay was immunoSEQ multiplex PCR, and TCRdb's table has in-frame clones only and misses some. The sample has about 2.3 million clones; just over 90% are singletons. Trimming left V 3 bases short and J 10 bases short, with 16 bases between. This CDR3 contains 14 residues. Germline-derived CDR1 and CDR2 are PRHDT and FYEKMQ (reference sequence). Remarks on this clone: Antigen unknown.

The sample was naive CD4+ T cells from PBMCs. Subset specified: CD45RA+ positively selected. V usage is TRBV13 and J usage is TRBJ2-1; a weak D match, TRBD2 (6 bases). This sequence was found in a man between 18 and 35 years old in good health. Some clones in this sample may be carry-over from other donors' samples. The CDR3 DNA sequence: TGTGCCAGCAGCTTCGGGCGGGGTTCGGCGGAGCAGTTCTTC. Protein sequence: CASSFGRGSAEQFF.